These 16 T cell receptor beta chains originate from one sample sequenced in a study of STAT5B mutations in CD4+ large granular lymphocyte leukemia. The table came from immunoSEQ multiplex PCR; TCRdb's copy has only in-frame clones and leaves some out. The sample holds tens of thousands of clones, almost 85% seen once. The material sequenced was CD4+ T cells from blood buffy coats. The receptors here all came from a human donor in good health.

Details on this clone: The same CDR3 also results from other DNA sequences found in this sample. This chain links TRBV7-2 with TRBJ1-1, with D perhaps matching TRBD1 (5 bases). CDR1 SGHTA and CDR2 FQGNSA come from the germline V gene. The CDR3 sequence is 14 residues long. Trimming took 5 bases from V and 0 from J, leaving 10 bases between them. The DNA of the CDR3 is TGTGCCAGCAGCCCTCCGGGGCTGAACACTGAAGCTTTCTTT. It codes for CASSPPGLNTEAFF.

The V call is TRBV27, the J call TRBJ1-2; a possible D gene is TRBD1 (6 bases). The CDR3 has 14 amino acids. Germline assignment: CDR1 MNHEY and CDR2 SMNVEV (reference sequence). Trimming stripped 4 bases from V and 8 bases from J, with 17 bases between. In nucleotides, the CDR3 is TGTGCCAGCAGTTCCGGACAGCCCCCTGGGGGCTACACCTTC. Amino acid sequence: CASSSGQPPGGYTF.

This rearrangement joins TRBV11-3 to TRBJ2-7; perhaps D is TRBD1 or TRBD2 (5 bases each). The CDR3 extends over 15 amino acids. The germline V gene encodes CDR1 SGHNT and CDR2 YENEEA. V was clipped by 4 bases and J by 1 base, with 14 bases between them. The DNA of the CDR3 is TGTGCCAGCAGCTCCCCGAGTGGGGGTTCCTACGAGCAGTACTTC. Translation: CASSSPSGGSYEQYF.

V is TRBV15 and J is TRBJ2-5, with D tentatively TRBD1 or TRBD2 (5 bases each). Germline CDR1 LNHNV, CDR2 YYDKDF (reference sequence). The V gene lost 0 bases and the J gene lost 5 bases, with 19 bases spanning the gap. The CDR3 contains 17 residues. This CDR3 reads CATSRDRGRAGRETQYF. The CDR3 nucleotides read TGTGCCACCAGCAGAGATCGGGGCAGGGCCGGTCGCGAGACCCAGTACTTC.

This clone has just one count. The J gene is TRBJ2-7, the V gene TRBV6-6; the D gene is possibly TRBD1 (6 bases). With 8 bases removed from V and 1 base from J, the gap between germline ends came to 9 bases. Germline V gene lookup returns CDR1 MNHNY and CDR2 SVGAGI (reference sequence). CDR3 length: 12 amino acids. The chain's CDR3 is CASGGQSYEQYF. The DNA for the CDR3 is TGTGCCAGCGGGGGACAATCCTACGAGCAGTACTTC.

This clone came up once. The chain couples TRBV29-1 to TRBJ1-2, with a possible D match to TRBD1 (5 bases). The CDR3 runs to 14 residues. The ends were cut back, 6 bases at V and 2 bases at J, with 16 bases in the middle. Germline values: CDR1 SQVTM, CDR2 ANQGSEA. In DNA form, the CDR3 reads TGCAGCGTACTTCCTGGGACGGGCAACTATGGCTACACCTTC. This sequence encodes CSVLPGTGNYGYTF.

The chain is built from TRBV6-5 and TRBJ2-2, with D uncertain. The CDR3 extends over 13 amino acids. V was pared by 6 bases and J by 4 bases, with 9 bases between. In germline, CDR1 is MNHEY, CDR2 SVGAGI. CDR3: CASRIVSTGELFF. Here the CDR3 DNA reads TGTGCCAGCAGGATAGTATCCACCGGGGAGCTGTTTTTT.

The rearrangement links TRBV9 to TRBJ2-5, with D maybe TRBD2 (7 bases). The V gene lost 2 bases and the J gene lost 1 base, with 24 bases spanning the gap. The CDR3 extends over 19 amino acids. Per germline, CDR1 SGDLS and CDR2 YYNGEE. CDR3 sequence: CASSVLGSGGGGTQETQYF. CDR3 nucleotide sequence: TGTGCCAGCAGCGTGCTAGGGTCTGGCGGGGGCGGGACCCAAGAGACCCAGTACTTC.

The chain combines TRBV11-1 with TRBJ2-5, with D maybe TRBD1 (5 bases). Germline CDR1 SGHAT, CDR2 FQDESV (reference sequence). This CDR3 region has 14 residues. V lost 1 base and J 1 base, leaving 7 bases between the germline ends. The CDR3 loop reads CASSLGQFQETQYF. The CDR3 region has the DNA TGTGCCAGCAGCTTAGGACAGTTCCAAGAGACCCAGTACTTC.

For the CDR3, the DNA is TGTGCCAGCAGCTTAGCCGGAGGCGGGGGAGCCACCGGGGAGCTGTTTTTT. It yields the protein CASSLAGGGGATGELFF. The chain joins TRBV11-2 to TRBJ2-2; 7 bases line up with TRBD2. V dropped 1 base and J dropped 4; count of bases not matched to a gene: 9. This CDR3 spans 17 amino acids. Germline CDR1 and CDR2: SGHAT and FQNNGV.

The chain links TRBV21-1 to TRBJ2-5; the table's D gene call, TRBD2, was not cross checked with the DNA. TRBV21-1 is a pseudogene locus. The CDR3 contains 14 residues. CDR3 sequence (DNA): TGTGCCAGCAGCAAAACTGGGAGAAAAGAGACCCAGTACTTC. This translates into CASSKTGRKETQYF.

V and J are TRBV15 and TRBJ2-3, with D possibly matching TRBD2 (6 bases). V lost 4 bases and J lost 6, with 11 bases in between. The CDR3 is made up of 13 amino acids. Germline V lookup: CDR1 LNHNV, CDR2 YYDKDF (reference sequence). CDR3 coding DNA: TGTGCCACCAGCAACGGGGGTTCCGATACGCAGTATTTT. Its protein product is CATSNGGSDTQYF.

The J gene is TRBJ2-3, the V gene TRBV7-9; D remains ambiguous. This CDR3 has 11 amino acids. The germline V gene has CDR1 SEHNR and CDR2 FQNEAQ (reference sequence). The V end was cut by 1 base, the J end by 7 bases, with 3 bases between. CDR3 bases: TGTGCCAGCAGCTTAGGGAATACGCAGTATTTT. Translated, it gives CASSLGNTQYF.

This clone appeared a single time. CDR3 in amino acids: CAISGSGVEAFF. The CDR3 DNA sequence: TGTGCCATCAGTGGGTCAGGCGTTGAAGCTTTCTTT. The chain combines TRBV10-3 with TRBJ1-1; D is undetermined. Germline-derived CDR1 and CDR2 are ENHRY and SYGVKD. V was cut by 4 bases and J by 7 bases, with 10 bases left in between. The CDR3 has 12 amino acids.

The chain couples TRBV4-3 to TRBJ1-2; 8 bases map to TRBD1. This CDR3 is 16 amino acids long. Germline-derived CDR1 and CDR2 are LGHNA and YSLEER. V gave up 0 bases and J gave up 4 bases; unmatched junction bases: 7. CDR3 DNA sequence: TGCGCCAGCAGCCAAGATACCAGGGGGCTTGCCTATGGCTACACCTTC. It encodes CASSQDTRGLAYGYTF.

The V and J genes are TRBV18 and TRBJ2-5; tentative D call: TRBD1 (5 bases). Germline CDR1 KGHSH, CDR2 LQKENI. The CDR3 loop spans 13 amino acids. V was trimmed by 3 bases and J by 2 bases, leaving 7 bases between them. CDR3 sequence (DNA): TGTGCCAGCTCACCGGGGCCGCAAGAGACCCAGTACTTC. Its protein is CASSPGPQETQYF.